The 23 T cell receptor beta chains listed next were all sequenced from one sample in a study of T cell clonality in common variable immunodeficiency. Study findings and constraints: Common variable immunodeficiency TCR beta sequences reportedly had fewer deletions and N-nucleotide insertions.

The antigens these receptors bind are not known. Clones were sequenced by immunoSEQ multiplex PCR, and TCRdb holds only the in-frame ones, with some missing. Sampling found approximately 24,000 clones, none seen once. Sample: peripheral blood mononuclear cells. These receptors came from a human donor with common variable immunodeficiency.

Concerning this clone itself: The read is 3 residues too short to cover the CDR3 end, so that end is filled in from the germline J gene. The rearrangement joins TRBV20-1 to TRBJ1-1; 8 positions agree with TRBD1. The CDR3 is 16 residues long. In germline, CDR1 is DFQATT, CDR2 SNEGSKA (reference sequence). With 1 base clipped from V and 0 bases from J, the junction kept 7 bases outside the gene matches. The CDR3 DNA, read in part, is TGCAGTGCTAGAGGGGGGATACAGGGGGTGAACACTGAA. It codes for CSARGGIQGVNTE. The complete CDR3 protein is CSARGGIQGVNTEAFF.

This clone occurred many times. The read stops 3 residues short of the end of the CDR3; the missing end is completed from the germline J gene. The rearrangement uses TRBV10-1 and TRBJ1-1; weak D call: TRBD1 (5 bases). Per germline, CDR1 WNHNN and CDR2 SYGVQD (reference sequence). This CDR3 spans 13 amino acids. The sequenced CDR3 bases are TGCGCCAGCAGTGAGTCGGGGGGGATGGAA. Translated, it gives CASSESGGME. The CDR3 as a whole reads CASSESGGMEAFF.

This clone came up many times. The read finishes 3 residues shy of the CDR3 end, and the germline J gene is used to complete it. The chain has TRBV10-2 and TRBJ1-1; 7 bases are shared with TRBD1. The CDR3 has 13 residues. The junction had 5 bases not matched to a gene; V was cut back by 6 bases and J by 4 bases. The V gene's germline CDR1 is WSHSY and CDR2 SAAADI. The covered CDR3 bases are TGCGCCAGCAGGGGGAGGGGGCTCACTGAA. This codes for CASRGRGLTE. The complete CDR3 sequence is CASRGRGLTEAFF.

Details on this clone: The read finishes 3 residues shy of the CDR3 end, and the germline J gene is used to complete it. The rearrangement links TRBV7-2 to TRBJ2-1; 8 nucleotides align to TRBD1. The CDR3 length is 15 residues. The germline V gene encodes CDR1 SGHTA and CDR2 FQGNSA. V lost 5 bases to trimming and J lost 2 bases; unmatched junction nucleotides: 5. The CDR3 reads CASSLGQGPYNEQFF. The sequenced CDR3 bases are TGTGCCAGCAGCCTCGGACAGGGCCCCTACAATGAG.

This clone was seen only a few times. Read data end 3 residues before the CDR3 end; the end is taken from the germline J gene. This chain uses TRBV6-1 with TRBJ1-2; 8 bases are a match to TRBD1. V lost 4 bases, J lost 7 bases, and 5 bases stayed unmatched. The germline V gene has CDR1 MNHNS and CDR2 SASEGT. The CDR3 has 13 residues. The covered CDR3 bases are TGTGCCAGCAGTGTGCAGGGGGCGGGTGGC. This sequence encodes CASSVQGAGG. The entire CDR3 sequence reads CASSVQGAGGYTF.

This clone was picked up many times. The CDR3 goes on 3 residues after the read ends, and that part is filled in from the germline J gene. The chain employs TRBV29-1 and TRBJ2-1; possible D gene TRBD2, 6 bases. Per germline, CDR1 SQVTM and CDR2 ANQGSEA. The ends were cut back, 2 bases at V and 0 bases at J, with 14 bases in the middle. The length of the CDR3 is 16 residues. The CDR3 sequence: CSVETIAARSYNEQFF. The CDR3 bases that were read are TGCAGCGTTGAAACAATAGCGGCCCGCTCCTACAATGAG.

As regards this clone: The read is 3 residues too short to cover the CDR3 end, so that end is filled in from the germline J gene. The V call is TRBV7-8, the J call TRBJ1-1; 8 bases agree with TRBD1. The CDR3 sequence is 13 residues long. The ends lost 4 bases at V and 2 bases at J; junction bases unmatched: 0. Per the germline V gene, CDR1 is SGHVS and CDR2 is FQNEAQ. Incomplete CDR3 DNA: TGTGCCAGCAGCTCAGGGGGCAACACTGAA. Its translation is CASSSGGNTE. The whole CDR3 reads CASSSGGNTEAFF. The full variable domain, in which reference TRBV7-8 and TRBJ1-1 provide the parts outside the CDR3, is GAGVSQSPRYKVAKRGQDVALRCDPISGHVSLFWYQQALGQGPEFLTYFQNEAQLDKSGLPSDRFFAERPEGSVSTLKIQRTQQEDSAVYLCASSSGGNTEAFFGQGTRLTVV.

A note on this clone: From the germline J gene comes the end of the CDR3, since the read stops 3 residues before it. The chain has TRBV18 and TRBJ1-2; D is uncertain. Trimming removed 3 bases from V and 7 bases from J, with 9 bases in between. The germline CDR1 and CDR2 sequences are KGHSH and LQKENI. The CDR3 has 12 residues. Partial CDR3 DNA: TGTGCCAGCTCACCTTTAGGGTCTGGC. Its translation: CASSPLGSG. The CDR3, in full, reads CASSPLGSGYTF.

Details on this clone: The read comes to an end 3 residues before the CDR3 does, leaving the germline J gene to fill in the end. The rearrangement uses TRBV7-8 and TRBJ1-2, with 7 bases fitting TRBD1. CDR1 and CDR2 from the germline V gene are SGHVS and FQNEAQ. The CDR3 consists of 14 residues. V was clipped by 1 base and J by 5 bases; unmatched bases: 4. CDR3 DNA (partial): TGTGCCAGCAGCTTAGTAGGGACAGATTATGGC. Protein: CASSLVGTDYG. The entire CDR3 sequence reads CASSLVGTDYGYTF. Looking up the rest from reference TRBV7-8 and TRBJ1-2 gives the full variable domain: GAGVSQSPRYKVAKRGQDVALRCDPISGHVSLFWYQQALGQGPEFLTYFQNEAQLDKSGLPSDRFFAERPEGSVSTLKIQRTQQEDSAVYLCASSLVGTDYGYTFGSGTRLTVV.

This clone was picked up many times. The CDR3 protein is CASAGGRNTDTQYF. The covered CDR3 bases are TGTGCCAGCGCTGGCGGGAGGAACACAGATACG. The chain is built from TRBV2 and TRBJ2-3; 8 bases agree with TRBD2. The read ends 3 residues before the CDR3 terminus; that terminus is restored from the germline J gene. This CDR3 comprises 14 residues. Germline assignment: CDR1 SNHLY and CDR2 FYNNEI. V shed 8 bases, J shed 2 bases, and the junction held 6 bases outside the gene matches. Based on the CDR3 plus reference TRBV2 and TRBJ2-3, the full variable domain is EPEVTQTPSHQVTQMGQEVILRCVPISNHLYFYWYRQILGQKVEFLVSFYNNEISEKSEIFDDQFSVERPDGSNFTLKIRSTKLEDSAMYFCASAGGRNTDTQYFGPGTRLTVL.

This clone has a handful of counts. The read ends 3 residues before the CDR3 terminus; that terminus is restored from the germline J gene. The rearrangement links TRBV20-1 to TRBJ2-5; 9 bases agree with TRBD1. Trimming at V came to 5 bases and at J to 1 base, leaving 8 bases not matched to a gene. CDR1 is DFQATT and CDR2 is SNEGSKA in the germline V gene (reference sequence). This CDR3 spans 15 amino acids. Partial CDR3 DNA: TGCAGTGCTTCCCCCCCGGGACAGGGCCAAGAGACC. Translated, it gives CSASPPGQGQET. The CDR3, in full, reads CSASPPGQGQETQYF.

This clone has a handful of counts. With the read ending 3 residues before the CDR3 end, the germline J gene is used to fill in that end. V usage is TRBV6-2 or TRBV6-3 and J usage is TRBJ2-2; 12 bases match TRBD2. V dropped 10 bases and J dropped 2; count of bases not matched to a gene: 8. CDR3 length: 16 residues. Germline assignment: CDR1 MNHEY and CDR2 SVGEGT. The CDR3 bases that were read are TGTGCCACCGCTAGGACTAGCGGGGCTAACACCGGGGAG. Translation: CATARTSGANTGE. The entire CDR3 protein is CATARTSGANTGELFF.

This clone was picked up many times. The read falls 3 residues short of the CDR3 end, and the missing part is taken from the germline J gene. This rearrangement joins TRBV2 to TRBJ2-5; no definite D call. V lost 5 bases and J lost 3, with 10 bases in between. The germline V gene has CDR1 SNHLY and CDR2 FYNNEI. The CDR3 has 13 amino acids. CDR3: CASSRAEEETQYF. The CDR3 bases that were read are TGTGCCAGCAGTAGGGCCGAGGAAGAGACC.

This clone was observed a few times. The read halts 3 residues ahead of the CDR3 end, with the missing end drawn from the germline J gene. The V call is TRBV7-3, the J call TRBJ2-7; 8 positions match TRBD1. V shed 2 bases, J shed 6 bases, and the junction held 3 bases outside the gene matches. In germline, CDR1 is SGHTA, CDR2 FQGTGA. CDR3 length: 13 residues. Partial CDR3 DNA: TGTGCCAGCAGCTTAGTCGACAGGGGCGAG. Its protein is CASSLVDRGE. The whole CDR3 protein reads CASSLVDRGEQYF.

This clone was seen only a few times. The read terminates 3 residues before the CDR3 end, so the remaining end is supplied by the germline J gene. The gene calls are TRBV18 and TRBJ1-3; D is perhaps TRBD1 (6 bases). This CDR3 contains 15 residues. V shed 3 bases and J shed 4 bases, with 13 bases lying between them. Germline V gene lookup returns CDR1 KGHSH and CDR2 LQKENI. CDR3 sequence reads: CASSPVVQGGNTIYF. Partial CDR3 DNA: TGTGCCAGCTCACCGGTAGTACAGGGCGGAAACACC.

A word on this clone: The observed sequence ends 3 residues before the CDR3 terminus, with the missing tail filled in from the germline J gene. The chain employs TRBV2 and TRBJ1-6; 7 bases fit TRBD1. CDR1 is SNHLY, CDR2 FYNNEI, per germline. This CDR3 contains 13 residues. The ends lost 6 bases at V and 7 bases at J; junction bases unmatched: 3. The covered CDR3 bases are TGTGCCAGCAGGGAACAGGGGAATTCACCC. Its translation is CASREQGNSP. The entire CDR3 reads CASREQGNSPLHF.

Regarding this clone: The read stops 3 residues short of the end of the CDR3; the missing end is completed from the germline J gene. The V gene is TRBV19, the J gene TRBJ2-5; 12 bases agree with TRBD2. This CDR3 spans 16 amino acids. Looked up from germline, CDR1 is LNHDA and CDR2 is SQIVND (reference sequence). With V trimmed by 5 bases and J by 4 bases, 8 bases remained unmatched. The CDR3 region is CASSPGLAGNRETQYF. Incomplete CDR3 DNA: TGTGCCAGTAGTCCCGGACTAGCGGGGAATCGAGAGACC.

CDR3 in amino acids: CASTLAGGLTGELFF. The sequenced part of the CDR3 DNA is TGTGCCAGTACACTAGCGGGGGGCCTCACCGGGGAG. The chain uses TRBV19 and TRBJ2-2, with TRBD2 matching 12 bases. The read halts 3 residues ahead of the CDR3 end, with the missing end drawn from the germline J gene. This CDR3 is built from 15 residues. The J segment lost 4 bases and the V segment lost 7 bases, leaving 4 bases of the junction unmatched. CDR1 is LNHDA, CDR2 SQIVND, per germline (reference sequence). Combining the CDR3 with reference TRBV19 and TRBJ2-2 gives the whole variable domain DGGITQSPKYLFRKEGQNVTLSCEQNLNHDAMYWYRQDPGQGLRLIYYSQIVNDFQKGDIAEGYSVSREKKESFPLTVTSAQKNPTAFYLCASTLAGGLTGELFFGEGSRLTVL.

This clone was picked up many times. This chain's CDR3 is CASSPLIAGESEQYF. The covered CDR3 bases are TGTGCCAGCTCACCCCTCATAGCGGGAGAAAGCGAG. The rearrangement joins TRBV18 to TRBJ2-7, with 9 bases lining up with TRBD2. The read ends 3 residues early relative to the CDR3; the germline J gene fills the gap. With 3 bases clipped from V and 6 bases from J, the junction kept 9 bases outside the gene matches. The CDR3 is 15 residues long. Germline V lookup: CDR1 KGHSH, CDR2 LQKENI. Filled out from reference TRBV18 and TRBJ2-7, the complete variable domain reads NAGVMQNPRHLVRRRGQEARLRCSPMKGHSHVYWYRQLPEEGLKFMVYLQKENIIDESGMPKERFSAEFPKEGPSILRIQQVVRGDSAAYFCASSPLIAGESEQYFGPGTRLTVT.

This clone was counted at least ten times. Read coverage stops 3 residues before the CDR3 terminus; the germline J gene supplies the remainder. The chain joins TRBV18 to TRBJ2-1, with TRBD1 identical over 9 bases. Germline CDR1 KGHSH, CDR2 LQKENI. This CDR3 contains 15 residues. The ends lost 2 bases at V and 6 bases at J; junction bases unmatched: 5. CDR3 sequence reads: CASSPGTGTANEQFF. The part of the CDR3 DNA that was read is TGTGCCAGCTCACCAGGGACAGGGACAGCCAATGAG.

In its sample, this clone was seen many times. The read finishes 3 residues shy of the CDR3 end, and the germline J gene is used to complete it. The chain couples TRBV2 to TRBJ2-2, with TRBD1 identical over 7 bases. Germline loops: CDR1 SNHLY, CDR2 FYNNEI. CDR3 size: 14 residues. Germline trimming cut 5 bases from V and 4 bases from J; bases unmatched to any gene: 4. CDR3 loop: CASSPGQSTGELFF. CDR3 DNA, as far as it was read: TGTGCCAGCAGTCCGGGACAGTCCACCGGGGAG. The full variable domain, with the rest looked up from reference TRBV2 and TRBJ2-2, is EPEVTQTPSHQVTQMGQEVILRCVPISNHLYFYWYRQILGQKVEFLVSFYNNEISEKSEIFDDQFSVERPDGSNFTLKIRSTKLEDSAMYFCASSPGQSTGELFFGEGSRLTVL.

About this clone: The CDR3 goes on 3 residues after the read ends, and that part is filled in from the germline J gene. This chain links TRBV19 with TRBJ1-5, with D perhaps TRBD1 (5 bases). The CDR3 is 13 residues long. Germline loops: CDR1 LNHDA, CDR2 SQIVND (reference sequence). Trimming pared 2 bases from V and 7 bases from J, leaving 9 bases between. The sequenced CDR3 bases are TGTGCCAGTAGTATAATCGGGGGGCAGCCC. This gives the protein CASSIIGGQP. The complete CDR3 sequence is CASSIIGGQPQHF.

This clone was detected only a few times. From the germline J gene comes the end of the CDR3, since the read stops 3 residues before it. This rearrangement joins TRBV18 to TRBJ1-1; the D gene is possibly TRBD1 (5 bases). V lost 0 bases and J lost 7, with 9 bases in between. CDR3 length: 13 residues. From germline, CDR1 is KGHSH and CDR2 LQKENI. This chain's CDR3 is CASSPPWDFEAFF. Incomplete CDR3 DNA: TGTGCCAGCTCACCACCCTGGGACTTTGAA. Using reference TRBV18 and TRBJ1-1 for the parts outside the CDR3, the full variable domain is NAGVMQNPRHLVRRRGQEARLRCSPMKGHSHVYWYRQLPEEGLKFMVYLQKENIIDESGMPKERFSAEFPKEGPSILRIQQVVRGDSAAYFCASSPPWDFEAFFGQGTRLTVV.